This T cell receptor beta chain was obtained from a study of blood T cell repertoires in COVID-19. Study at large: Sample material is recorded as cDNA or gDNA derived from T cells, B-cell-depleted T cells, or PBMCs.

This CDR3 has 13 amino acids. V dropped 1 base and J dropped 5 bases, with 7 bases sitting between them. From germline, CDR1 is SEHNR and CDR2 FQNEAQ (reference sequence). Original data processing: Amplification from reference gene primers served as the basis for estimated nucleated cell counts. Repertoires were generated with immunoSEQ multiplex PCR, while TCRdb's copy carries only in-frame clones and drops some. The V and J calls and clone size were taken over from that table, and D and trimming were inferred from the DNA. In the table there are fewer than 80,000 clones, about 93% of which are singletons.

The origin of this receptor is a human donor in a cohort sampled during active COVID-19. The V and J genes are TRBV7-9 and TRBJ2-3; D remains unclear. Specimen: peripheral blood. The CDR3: CASSLGHVDTQYF. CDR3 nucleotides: TGTGCCAGCAGCTTAGGACATGTAGATACGCAGTATTTT. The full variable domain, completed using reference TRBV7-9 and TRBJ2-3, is DTGVSQNPRHKITKRGQNVTFRCDPISEHNRLYWYRQTLGQGPEFLTYFQNEAQLEKSRLLSDRFSAERPKGSFSTLEIQRTEQGDSAMYLCASSLGHVDTQYFGPGTRLTVL.